The rows below give T cell receptor beta chains drawn from one sample of a study of identical twins. TCRdb analysed the 5' RACE reads with MiXCR anew, one entry per CDR3 protein. The profile shows 550,000 to 700,000 distinct CDR3 sequences, less than 25% of them singletons. These data were also reused for a study on T cells expressing NK-cell markers.

The sequencing sample was made of PBMCs. Receptor source: a woman aged 18-29 years in good health. The CDR3 runs from the conserved cysteine through the conserved F or W. A D gene is named only where the DNA matches it firmly. The listing skips clone size in some rows; elsewhere it reads once, few, many or a size class.

J gene: TRBJ2-1; V gene: TRBV12-3/TRBV12-4; D gene: .; clone size: few; CDR3 protein: CASSFWGTNEQFF; CDR3 DNA: TGTGCCAGCAGTTTCTGGGGGACGAATGAGCAGTTCTTC
J gene: TRBJ1-1; V gene: TRBV20-1; D gene: .; clone size: .; CDR3 protein: CSAHRANTEAFF; CDR3 DNA: TGCAGTGCTCACAGGGCGAACACTGAAGCTTTCTTT
J gene: TRBJ2-1; V gene: TRBV30; D gene: TRBD2; clone size: .; CDR3 protein: CAWRPPRTSGWGEQFF; CDR3 DNA: TGTGCCTGGAGACCACCCCGGACTAGCGGGTGGGGTGAGCAGTTCTTC
J gene: TRBJ2-1; V gene: TRBV6-1; D gene: TRBD2; clone size: .; CDR3 protein: CASSGGLAGGKSSYNEQFF; CDR3 DNA: TGTGCCAGCAGTGGCGGACTAGCGGGGGGGAAGAGCTCCTACAATGAGCAGTTCTTC
J gene: TRBJ2-5; V gene: TRBV27; D gene: .; clone size: .; CDR3 protein: CASSSWASEETQYF; CDR3 DNA: TGTGCCAGCAGTTCATGGGCTAGCGAAGAGACCCAGTACTTC
J gene: TRBJ1-3; V gene: TRBV19; D gene: .; clone size: few; CDR3 protein: CASSMSSGNTIYF; CDR3 DNA: TGTGCCAGTAGTATGAGCTCTGGAAACACCATATATTTT
J gene: TRBJ2-5; V gene: TRBV7-9; D gene: .; clone size: .; CDR3 protein: CASSLFTSQETQYF; CDR3 DNA: TGTGCCAGCAGCTTATTTACTTCTCAAGAGACCCAGTACTTC
J gene: TRBJ2-1; V gene: TRBV4-3; D gene: TRBD2; clone size: .; CDR3 protein: CASSHLPSGGYNEQFF; CDR3 DNA: TGCGCCAGCAGCCACCTCCCTAGCGGCGGTTACAATGAGCAGTTCTTC
J gene: TRBJ2-7; V gene: TRBV7-9; D gene: TRBD1; clone size: .; CDR3 protein: CASSQTGGGEQYF; CDR3 DNA: TGTGCCAGCAGTCAGACAGGGGGCGGCGAGCAGTACTTC
J gene: TRBJ1-4; V gene: TRBV12-3/TRBV12-4; D gene: .; clone size: few; CDR3 protein: CASSLVEEKLFF; CDR3 DNA: TGTGCCAGCAGCCTGGTAGAAGAAAAACTGTTTTTT
J gene: TRBJ2-3; V gene: TRBV6-2/TRBV6-3; D gene: .; clone size: .; CDR3 protein: CASNFRGLRRLTDTQYF; CDR3 DNA: TGTGCCAGCAACTTCCGGGGACTGCGCCGCCTCACAGATACGCAGTATTTT
J gene: TRBJ1-2; V gene: TRBV12-3/TRBV12-4; D gene: TRBD1; clone size: .; CDR3 protein: CASRFTGGFGYTF; CDR3 DNA: TGTGCCAGCAGGTTCACAGGGGGCTTTGGCTACACCTTC
J gene: TRBJ2-2; V gene: TRBV12-3/TRBV12-4; D gene: .; clone size: many; CDR3 protein: CASSPRLRSGELFF; CDR3 DNA: TGTGCCAGCAGTCCCAGGTTAAGGTCCGGGGAGCTGTTTTTT
J gene: TRBJ2-2; V gene: TRBV9; D gene: .; clone size: .; CDR3 protein: CASSVESSNTGELFF; CDR3 DNA: TGTGCCAGCAGCGTGGAGAGCTCGAACACCGGGGAGCTGTTTTTT
J gene: TRBJ2-7; V gene: TRBV20-1; D gene: .; clone size: few; CDR3 protein: CSAGGHRTYEQYF; CDR3 DNA: TGCAGTGCCGGGGGCCATAGGACCTACGAGCAGTACTTC
J gene: TRBJ2-6; V gene: TRBV2; D gene: .; clone size: .; CDR3 protein: CARGTQGGANVLTF; CDR3 DNA: TGTGCCAGAGGGACCCAAGGGGGGGCCAACGTCCTGACTTTC
J gene: TRBJ2-1; V gene: TRBV6-5; D gene: .; clone size: .; CDR3 protein: CASRDSLDNEQFF; CDR3 DNA: TGTGCCAGCAGGGACTCTCTGGACAATGAGCAGTTCTTC
J gene: TRBJ2-1; V gene: TRBV7-8; D gene: TRBD2; clone size: few; CDR3 protein: CASSPERGGYYNEQFF; CDR3 DNA: TGTGCCAGCAGCCCAGAGCGGGGGGGCTATTACAATGAGCAGTTCTTC
J gene: TRBJ2-5; V gene: TRBV4-1; D gene: .; clone size: .; CDR3 protein: CASSQFLGGRQETQYF; CDR3 DNA: TGCGCCAGCAGCCAATTCCTAGGGGGGAGACAAGAGACCCAGTACTTC
J gene: TRBJ1-2; V gene: TRBV5-5; D gene: .; clone size: .; CDR3 protein: CASSPLGTNYGYTF; CDR3 DNA: TGTGCCAGCAGCCCCCTGGGGACTAACTATGGCTACACCTTC
J gene: TRBJ2-3; V gene: TRBV6-1; D gene: .; clone size: many; CDR3 protein: CASSEGQGGGADTQYF; CDR3 DNA: TGTGCCAGCAGTGAAGGACAGGGCGGGGGCGCAGATACGCAGTATTTT
J gene: TRBJ1-3; V gene: TRBV5-1; D gene: .; clone size: few; CDR3 protein: CASSLMSSGNTIYF; CDR3 DNA: TGCGCCAGCAGCTTGATGAGCTCTGGAAACACCATATATTTT
J gene: TRBJ2-3; V gene: TRBV20-1; D gene: .; clone size: .; CDR3 protein: CSARGQGLYTDTQYF; CDR3 DNA: TGCAGTGCCCGGGGGCAGGGGCTATACACAGATACGCAGTATTTT
J gene: TRBJ2-3; V gene: TRBV20-1; D gene: .; clone size: few; CDR3 protein: CSARANRVPDTQYF; CDR3 DNA: TGCAGTGCTAGGGCTAACAGGGTGCCAGATACGCAGTATTTT
J gene: TRBJ1-5; V gene: TRBV12-3/TRBV12-4; D gene: TRBD1; clone size: few; CDR3 protein: CATSLGGQGAQPQHF; CDR3 DNA: TGTGCCACCAGCCTAGGGGGACAGGGGGCGCAGCCCCAGCATTTT
J gene: TRBJ2-7; V gene: TRBV20-1; D gene: TRBD2; clone size: many; CDR3 protein: CSALGTSGGYEQYF; CDR3 DNA: TGCAGTGCTCTAGGGACTAGCGGGGGCTACGAGCAGTACTTC
J gene: TRBJ2-7; V gene: TRBV10-2; D gene: TRBD2; clone size: .; CDR3 protein: CASTQTSGSLNEQYF; CDR3 DNA: TGCGCCAGCACCCAGACTAGCGGGAGCTTAAACGAGCAGTACTTC